Listed here are 16 T cell receptor beta chains from one sample, sequenced in a study of cytomegalovirus exposure and HLA in healthy donors. The PCR used 60 Vbeta and 13 Jbeta primers. Data came from immunoSEQ multiplex PCR; TCRdb stores just in-frame clones and leaves some out. In total, the table holds approximately 27,000 clones. The sample consisted of PBMCs. Source of these receptors: a man aged 25 to 45 in good health and CMV-seronegative.

The V and J genes are TRBV2 and TRBJ1-6, with 7 bases lining up with TRBD1. V lost 6 bases, J lost 9 bases, and 11 bases stayed unmatched. Germline loops: CDR1 SNHLY, CDR2 FYNNEI. The CDR3 spans 15 residues. For the CDR3, the DNA is TGTGCCAGCAGCAAAGACAGGGTTGGAGTTTCACCCCTCCACTTT. It is translated as CASSKDRVGVSPLHF.

The chain carries TRBV19 and TRBJ1-1, with TRBD1 identical over 7 bases. The V and J ends lost 5 bases and 3 bases, in that order; junction bases with no gene match: 3. This CDR3 spans 13 amino acids. Germline V gives CDR1 LNHDA, CDR2 SQIVND (reference sequence). CDR3 residues: CASSGDSHTEAFF. CDR3 DNA: TGTGCCAGTAGTGGGGACAGCCACACTGAAGCTTTCTTT.

V and J are TRBV19 and TRBJ1-5; 7 positions agree with TRBD1. V shed 5 bases and J 5 bases; nucleotides not matched to a gene: 6. CDR1 is LNHDA and CDR2 is SQIVND in the germline V gene (reference sequence). The CDR3 length is 14 residues. The DNA for the CDR3 is TGTGCCAGTAGTTCTAGACAGGGTGATCAGCCCCAGCATTTT. Its protein product is CASSSRQGDQPQHF.

The rearrangement links TRBV4-2 to TRBJ2-7, with 7 bases lining up with TRBD2. Per germline, CDR1 LGHNA and CDR2 YNFKEQ. Trimming cost V 0 bases and J 5 bases; bases outside gene matches: 1. There are 13 residues in the CDR3. The CDR3 bases are TGTGCCAGCAGCCAAGATGGGAGGGACGAGCAGTACTTC. It encodes CASSQDGRDEQYF.

This chain connects TRBV2 to TRBJ2-1; D is perhaps TRBD1 (5 bases). The CDR3 loop spans 12 amino acids. Trimming pared 4 bases from V and 14 bases from J, leaving 15 bases between. Per the germline V gene, CDR1 is SNHLY and CDR2 is FYNNEI. The CDR3 DNA reads TGTGCCAGCAGTGGCCAGGGTGTTTCGGAGTTCTTC. Translating gives CASSGQGVSEFF.

The chain joins TRBV11-3 to TRBJ2-7, with D uncertain. There are 14 residues in the CDR3. In germline, CDR1 is SGHNT, CDR2 YENEEA. V lost 1 base and J 5 bases, leaving 12 bases between the germline ends. The CDR3 is CASSLVPGSHEQYF. The CDR3 bases are TGTGCCAGCAGCTTAGTTCCCGGGTCTCACGAGCAGTACTTC.

The chain uses TRBV14 and TRBJ2-2; maybe TRBD2 (5 bases). V was shortened by 0 bases and J by 4 bases, with 12 bases between the two germline ends. CDR1 and CDR2 (germline): SGHDN, FVKESK. This CDR3 contains 16 residues. In DNA, the CDR3 is TGTGCCAGCAGCCAAGACGGTGGTAGCGTCACCGGGGAGCTGTTTTTT. The encoded protein is CASSQDGGSVTGELFF.

As regards this clone: Other nucleotide sequences from this sample produce the same CDR3. V is TRBV6-1 and J is TRBJ1-6; D is unclear. The CDR3 is 17 residues long. Germline V lookup: CDR1 MNHNS, CDR2 SASEGT. The V gene lost 2 bases and the J gene lost 4 bases, with 15 bases spanning the gap. CDR3 sequence reads: CASSEQLSSSYNSPLHF. CDR3 bases: TGTGCCAGCAGTGAACAGTTATCTAGCTCATATAATTCACCCCTCCACTTT.

The genes are TRBV28 and TRBJ2-1, with D perhaps TRBD1 (6 bases). The CDR3 runs 14 residues. V lost 7 bases, J lost 2 bases, and 12 bases lay in between. Germline CDR1 MDHEN, CDR2 SYDVKM. This CDR3 is CASKGGATYNEQFF. The CDR3 region has the DNA TGTGCCAGCAAAGGGGGAGCGACCTACAATGAGCAGTTCTTC. Full variable domain (missing parts from reference TRBV28 and TRBJ2-1): DVKVTQSSRYLVKRTGEKVFLECVQDMDHENMFWYRQDPGLGLRLIYFSYDVKMKEKGDIPEGYSVSREKKERFSLILESASTNQTSMYLCASKGGATYNEQFFGPGTRLTVL.

V usage is TRBV11-2 and J usage is TRBJ2-1, with D perhaps matching TRBD2 (6 bases). This CDR3 has 13 amino acids. Germline CDR1 and CDR2: SGHAT and FQNNGV. The germline V and J ends were trimmed by 5 bases and 4 bases, with 9 bases remaining between them. This chain's CDR3 is CASSTAGYNEQFF. CDR3 DNA sequence: TGTGCCAGCAGCACCGCGGGGTACAATGAGCAGTTCTTC.

This sequence joins TRBV10-3 and TRBJ1-2; TRBD1 aligns across 9 bases. V dropped 6 bases and J dropped 5; count of bases not matched to a gene: 7. The germline V gene encodes CDR1 ENHRY and CDR2 SYGVKD. There are 14 residues in the CDR3. The CDR3 reads CAIRPGQGLYGYTF. In nucleotides, the CDR3 is TGTGCCATCAGACCCGGACAGGGGCTTTATGGCTACACCTTC.

The chain couples TRBV6-5 to TRBJ2-1, with D maybe TRBD2 (6 bases). Germline assignment: CDR1 MNHEY and CDR2 SVGAGI. Between the trimmed V and J ends, which lost 6 bases and 8 bases, there was a span of 14 bases. The CDR3 sequence is 13 residues long. CDR3 protein: CASSGSVIDEQFF. The CDR3 nucleotides are TGTGCCAGCAGCGGGAGCGTCATCGATGAGCAGTTCTTC.

This chain uses TRBV7-6 with TRBJ2-5, with a tentative D call TRBD2 (6 bases). Germline V gene data show CDR1 as SGHVS and CDR2 as FNYEAQ. V was shortened by 5 bases and J by 2 bases, with 12 bases between the two germline ends. The CDR3 spans 14 residues. Here the CDR3 reads CASSRRGTQETQYF. In nucleotides, the CDR3 is TGTGCCAGCAGCCGACGCGGGACGCAAGAGACCCAGTACTTC.

The J gene is TRBJ2-3, the V gene TRBV19, with 10 bases identical to TRBD1. The CDR3 has 16 residues. Germline CDR1 reads LNHDA; CDR2 reads SQIVND (reference sequence). With V trimmed by 4 bases and J by 1 base, 5 bases remained unmatched. The CDR3 coding sequence is TGTGCCAGTAGTACCGATGGACAGGGGGGCACAGATACGCAGTATTTT. It encodes CASSTDGQGGTDTQYF.

The chain employs TRBV27 and TRBJ2-3, with D uncertain. From germline, CDR1 is MNHEY and CDR2 SMNVEV (reference sequence). V lost 6 bases, J lost 6 bases, and 7 bases lay in between. The CDR3 spans 11 residues. The CDR3 reads CASSRYDTQYF. The DNA of the CDR3 is TGTGCCAGCAGCCGCTACGATACGCAGTATTTT.

CDR3 DNA sequence: TGTGCCAGTAGTGACCCGGACAGGGCTTATAGCAATCAGCCCCAGCATTTT. Residues: CASSDPDRAYSNQPQHF. J is TRBJ1-5 and V is TRBV19; the match to TRBD1 covers 8 bases. With 5 bases clipped from V and 0 bases from J, the junction kept 9 bases outside the gene matches. The CDR3 has 17 amino acids. Looked up from germline, CDR1 is LNHDA and CDR2 is SQIVND (reference sequence).